This TCR beta chain was recorded in a study of cytomegalovirus exposure and HLA in healthy donors. The PCR was carried out with 60 Vbeta primers and 13 Jbeta primers. The assay was immunoSEQ multiplex PCR, and TCRdb's table has in-frame clones only and misses some. This repertoire shows 130,000 to 150,000 clones, about 75% found once; its top ten account for around 4.2%. With regard to this clone: Germline is not matched at one junction end, which may reflect a read error.

The CDR3 has 14 amino acids. CDR1 SSHAT and CDR2 FNYEAQ come from the germline V gene (reference sequence). The sample was PBMCs. The chain is built from TRBV7-7 and TRBJ2-3; D unclear. The origin of this receptor is a man between 60 and 70 years old in good health and CMV-seronegative. CDR3 protein: CASSSGYPTDTQYF. The CDR3 DNA sequence: TGTGCTAGCAGCTCCGGGTATCCCACAGATACGCAGTATTTT.